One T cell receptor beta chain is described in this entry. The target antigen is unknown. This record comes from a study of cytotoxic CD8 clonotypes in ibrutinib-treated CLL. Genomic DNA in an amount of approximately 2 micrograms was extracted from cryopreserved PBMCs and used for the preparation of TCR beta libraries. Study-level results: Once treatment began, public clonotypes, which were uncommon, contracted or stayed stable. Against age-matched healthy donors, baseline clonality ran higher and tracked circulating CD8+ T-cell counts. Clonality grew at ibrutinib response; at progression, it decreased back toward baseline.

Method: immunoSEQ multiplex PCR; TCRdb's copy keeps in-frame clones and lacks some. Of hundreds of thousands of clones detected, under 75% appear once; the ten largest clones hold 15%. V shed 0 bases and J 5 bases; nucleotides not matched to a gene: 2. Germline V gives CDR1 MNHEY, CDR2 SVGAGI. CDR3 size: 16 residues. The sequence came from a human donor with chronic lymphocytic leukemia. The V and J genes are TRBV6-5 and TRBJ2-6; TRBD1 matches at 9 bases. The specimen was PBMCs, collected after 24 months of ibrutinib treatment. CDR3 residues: CASSYSGTGRANVLTF. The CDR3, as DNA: TGTGCCAGCAGTTACTCTGGGACAGGGAGGGCCAACGTCCTGACTTTC.